The rows below give T cell receptor beta chains drawn from one sample of a study of blood T cells in healthy people across ages. Via MiXCR, TCRdb re-called the 5' RACE reads, giving one row per CDR3 protein. The repertoire has fewer than 750,000 distinct CDR3 sequences, about 50% of them found once; the top ten carry about 13%. Sequencing input: blood. These receptors all come from a woman aged 80 or over in good health. Each CDR3 is given with its conserved first and last residue. A D gene is named only where the DNA matches it firmly. Clone size appears in some rows only: once, few, many, or a class for an expanded clone.

>TRBJ2-1|TRBV28|NA|TRBD2|16
TGTGCCAGCAGTTTCATTAGCGGGAGAAAAGTCAATGAGCAGTTCTTC
CASSFISGRKVNEQFF
>TRBJ2-7|TRBV29-1|NA|NA|11
TGCAGCGTAGGGGCTCCTTACGAGCAGTACTTC
CSVGAPYEQYF
>TRBJ1-5|TRBV4-2|NA|TRBD1|17
TGTGCCAGCAGCCAAGATCCCGGGACAGGGGGCAATCAGCCCCAGCATTTT
CASSQDPGTGGNQPQHF
>TRBJ2-7|TRBV5-1|NA|TRBD1|17
TGCGCCAGCAGCTTGGTTGGACAGGGGGCCTTTGACTACGAGCAGTACTTC
CASSLVGQGAFDYEQYF
>TRBJ2-7|TRBV21-1|NA|NA|13
TGTGCCAGCAGCGACGACACCTACTACGAGCAGTACTTC
CASSDDTYYEQYF
>TRBJ2-2|TRBV5-1|NA|TRBD2|15
TGCGCCAGCAGCTTACTAGCGGGAAACACCGGGAAGCTGTTTTTT
CASSLLAGNTGKLFF
>TRBJ2-3|TRBV10-3|NA|TRBD2|16
TGTGCCATCAGTGGACCTAGCGGGACCGACACAGATACGCAGTATTTT
CAISGPSGTDTDTQYF
>TRBJ2-6|TRBV12-3/TRBV12-4|many|NA|14
TGTGCCACCTCGAGCCTCTCTGGGGCCAACGTCCTGACTTTC
CATSSLSGANVLTF
>TRBJ2-4|TRBV12-3/TRBV12-4|once|NA|11
TGTGCCAGCGGATGGCAAAACATTCAGTACTTC
CASGWQNIQYF
>TRBJ2-1|TRBV27|NA|NA|14
TGTGCCAGCAGTTCGACAGCCGGTGGCAATGAGCAGTTCTTC
CASSSTAGGNEQFF
>TRBJ2-7|TRBV27|few|TRBD1|12
TGTGCCAGCAGTGACAGGGTCCTGGAGCAGTACTTC
CASSDRVLEQYF
>TRBJ2-7|TRBV7-8|NA|TRBD1|15
TGTGCCAGCAGCTCGGCCGGGACAGGGGCCTACGAGCAGTACTTC
CASSSAGTGAYEQYF
>TRBJ2-3|TRBV12-3/TRBV12-4|NA|NA|14
TGTGCCAGCAGCCCACAGGATATCACAGATACGCAGTATTTT
CASSPQDITDTQYF
>TRBJ2-7|TRBV27|NA|TRBD2|15
TGTGCCAGCAGTTTAGATAGCGGGGGATTCTACGAGCAGTACTTC
CASSLDSGGFYEQYF
>TRBJ2-7|TRBV3-1|NA|NA|14
TGTGCCAGCAGCCAAGATCAACTAGACTACGAGCAGTACTTC
CASSQDQLDYEQYF
>TRBJ1-1|TRBV4-2|NA|NA|13
TGTGCCAGCAGCCAAGATTGGGGGACTGAAGCTTTCTTT
CASSQDWGTEAFF
>TRBJ2-1|TRBV11-2|NA|TRBD2|19
TGTGCCAGCAGCTTTCGGACTAGCGGGTTCTCCAGTAGTAACAATGAGCAGTTCTTC
CASSFRTSGFSSSNNEQFF
>TRBJ1-1|TRBV29-1|few|TRBD1|12
TGCAGCGCAAACAGGGGCATCACTGAAGCTTTCTTT
CSANRGITEAFF
>TRBJ2-3|TRBV5-6|few|NA|13
TGTGCCAGCAGCGGCGCTGCTAGGAATACGCAGTATTTT
CASSGAARNTQYF
>TRBJ2-1|TRBV9|many|TRBD2|15
TGTGCCAGCGCTCTAGCGGGGGGGCCGAACAATGAGCAGTTCTTC
CASALAGGPNNEQFF
>TRBJ2-1|TRBV13|few|NA|18
TGTGCCAGCAGCTTACGGGGGATTGGCAGGGGGTCCTGCAATGAGCAGTTCTTC
CASSLRGIGRGSCNEQFF
>TRBJ2-4|TRBV21-1|NA|NA|13
TGTACCAGCAGCAAGGGACAGGGGAGCAAGCAGTACTTC
CTSSKGQGSKQYF
>TRBJ1-2|TRBV3-1|few|NA|14
TGTGCCAGCAGCCAAGTTCCGGGCTCCTATGGCTACACCTTC
CASSQVPGSYGYTF
>TRBJ2-4|TRBV20-1|NA|NA|11
TGCAGTGCTAAGGGACGGTGGGAGCAGTACTTC
CSAKGRWEQYF
>TRBJ2-5|TRBV18|NA|TRBD2|17
TGTGCCAGCTCACCAACCGGCAGCGGGGGGGCATCAGAGACCCAGTACTTC
CASSPTGSGGASETQYF
>TRBJ2-1|TRBV30|NA|NA|11
TGTACCTGGAGTGGGGAGTTTAAGCAGTTCTTC
CTWSGEFKQFF
>TRBJ2-3|TRBV6-6|NA|NA|15
TGTGCCAGCAGTCCCGCAGGGACGAGCACAGATACGCAGTATTTT
CASSPAGTSTDTQYF
>TRBJ2-5|TRBV20-1|NA|NA|14
TGCAGTGCTTCACGGATGGGACTGCAAGAGACCCAGTACTTC
CSASRMGLQETQYF
>TRBJ2-5|TRBV6-2/TRBV6-3|many|NA|14
TGTGCCAGCGAAAGGGACATCGGGATAGAGACCCAGTACTTC
CASERDIGIETQYF
>TRBJ2-3|TRBV11-2|once|TRBD1|16
TGTGCCAGCAGCCACAGGGGAGTCGGTAGCACAGATACGCAGTATTTT
CASSHRGVGSTDTQYF
>TRBJ2-7|TRBV6-5|NA|NA|14
TGTGCCAGCAGTTACCAGGGGAAGGGCTACGAGCAGTACTTC
CASSYQGKGYEQYF
>TRBJ1-2|TRBV7-9|many|NA|13
TGTGCCAGCAGTCGGGGAGGCGGATATGGCTACACCTTC
CASSRGGGYGYTF
>TRBJ1-5|TRBV19|NA|NA|14
TGTGCCAGTAGCCCTGGGACGGTTAATCAGCCCCAGCATTTT
CASSPGTVNQPQHF
>TRBJ1-6|TRBV28|NA|NA|12
TGTGCCAGCAGCTCACATGGTCATCCCCTCCACTTT
CASSSHGHPLHF
>TRBJ2-3|TRBV5-1|NA|TRBD2|16
TGCGCCAGCAGCTCTCTAGCGGGGGGTATCTCAGATACGCAGTATTTT
CASSSLAGGISDTQYF
>TRBJ1-2|TRBV12-3/TRBV12-4|NA|NA|14
TGTGCCAGCAGCCCTGGAGGGACCTTTAATGGCTACACCTTC
CASSPGGTFNGYTF
>TRBJ2-5|TRBV20-1|NA|NA|10
TGCAGTGCTAACGAACCCCCTGAGTACTTC
CSANEPPEYF
>TRBJ2-7|TRBV7-2|NA|NA|14
TGTGCCAGGGCTTCAGGGCCCTTCTACAATGAGCAGTACTTC
CARASGPFYNEQYF
>TRBJ1-5|TRBV20-1|many|NA|13
TGCAGTGCTAGAGTGTTTAGCAATCAGCCCCAGCATTTT
CSARVFSNQPQHF
>TRBJ2-3|TRBV7-8|NA|TRBD2|16
TGTGCCAGCAGCCCCCTAGCGGGAGGGCCGGCAGATACGCAGTATTTT
CASSPLAGGPADTQYF
>TRBJ2-1|TRBV9|few|NA|14
TGTGCCAGCAGCCGGGATCACAAGGCAGATGAGCAGTTCTTC
CASSRDHKADEQFF
>TRBJ2-5|TRBV20-1|few|TRBD2|19
TGCAGTGCTAGCCCTACAGCCTCTAGCGGGGGTATGCAGTGGACCACCCAGTACTTC
CSASPTASSGGMQWTTQYF
>TRBJ2-1|TRBV20-1|NA|TRBD2|15
TGCATTGCTTTCGCTAGCGGCAGCTCCTACAATGAGCAGTTCTTC
CIAFASGSSYNEQFF
>TRBJ2-2|TRBV29-1|NA|NA|13
TGCAGCGTTGAGCAGGAGAACACCGGGGAGCTGTTTTTT
CSVEQENTGELFF